What follows are 32 T cell receptor beta chains derived from one specimen sequenced in a study of blood T cell repertoires in COVID-19. Assay: immunoSEQ multiplex PCR; the TCRdb copy retains only in-frame clones and omits some. This sample has fewer than 200,000 clones; about 80% occur once, and the top ten carry around 7%. Material: peripheral blood. The receptors come from a human donor in a cohort sampled during active COVID-19.

This sequence joins TRBV10-1 and TRBJ2-3; TRBD1 agrees at 7 bases. The CDR3 extends over 16 amino acids. Germline CDR1 WNHNN, CDR2 SYGVQD (reference sequence). The V and J ends lost 2 bases and 2 bases, in that order; junction bases with no gene match: 7. CDR3 residues: CASSEAGTELTDTQYF. CDR3 coding DNA: TGCGCCAGCAGTGAGGCCGGGACAGAGCTCACAGATACGCAGTATTTT.

To note about this clone: The junction and the germline gene differ at one end; a read error may be behind it. The chain combines TRBV5-1 with TRBJ2-3; 7 bases match TRBD1. CDR3 size: 15 residues. Germline V gene data show CDR1 as SGHRS and CDR2 as YFSETQ. The CDR3, as DNA: TGCGCCAGCAGTTTGGGACAGACAAGCACAGATACGCAGTATTTT. This codes for CASSLGQTSTDTQYF. The full variable domain, rest sourced from reference TRBV5-1 and TRBJ2-3, is KAGVTQTPRYLIKTRGQQVTLSCSPISGHRSVSWYQQTPGQGLQFLFEYFSETQRNKGNFPGRFSGRQFSNSRSEMNVSTLELGDSALYLCASSLGQTSTDTQYFGPGTRLTVL.

V gene TRBV2 combines with J gene TRBJ1-1, with D uncertain. There are 14 residues in the CDR3. CDR1 is SNHLY and CDR2 is FYNNEI in the germline V gene. V shed 3 bases and J shed 6 bases, with 14 bases lying between them. The CDR3 here is CASSDRTQRAEAFF. CDR3 in DNA: TGTGCCAGCAGTGATCGTACCCAGAGGGCTGAAGCTTTCTTT.

This rearrangement joins TRBV5-1 to TRBJ2-1; 12 positions match TRBD2. V dropped 4 bases and J dropped 2; count of bases not matched to a gene: 1. The CDR3 sequence is 15 residues long. The germline V gene encodes CDR1 SGHRS and CDR2 YFSETQ. The CDR3 nucleotides are TGCGCCAGCAGCCCTAGCGGGGGGGCCTACAATGAGCAGTTCTTC. Encoded protein: CASSPSGGAYNEQFF.

The genes are TRBV21-1 and TRBJ1-5; the D call TRBD1 from the table was never checked on the DNA. TRBV21-1 is a pseudogene segment. The CDR3 totals 16 residues. CDR3: CASSKAGTGSNQPQHF. In DNA, the CDR3 is TGTGCCAGCAGCAAAGCCGGGACAGGTAGCAATCAGCCCCAGCATTTT.

The chain combines TRBV15 with TRBJ2-1; 9 nucleotides match TRBD2. Germline CDR1 reads LNHNV; CDR2 reads YYDKDF (reference sequence). The junction had 6 bases not matched to a gene; V was cut back by 0 bases and J by 6 bases. CDR3 length equals 16 residues. The CDR3 loop is CATSREGLARGNEQFF. Written as DNA, the CDR3 is TGTGCCACCAGCAGAGAAGGACTAGCGAGGGGCAATGAGCAGTTCTTC.

The chain links TRBV4-1 to TRBJ1-1; TRBD1 is a possible D gene (5 bases). Germline lookup yields CDR1 MGHRA and CDR2 YSYEKL. This CDR3 comprises 14 residues. Trimming pared 0 bases from V and 7 bases from J, leaving 12 bases between. DNA for the CDR3: TGCGCCAGCAGCCAAGATCAGACAGCTGGTGAAGCTTTCTTT. Translated: CASSQDQTAGEAFF.

The CDR3 nucleotides are TGCGCCAGCAGCCGATCGGGACAGGGATCCTACGAGCAGTACTTC. It is translated as CASSRSGQGSYEQYF. This sequence joins TRBV5-1 and TRBJ2-7; 9 bases are a match to TRBD1. The germline V gene encodes CDR1 SGHRS and CDR2 YFSETQ. This CDR3 has 15 amino acids. V lost 4 bases, J lost 1 base, and 6 bases stayed unmatched.

This chain joins TRBV18 and TRBJ2-2, with 10 bases that match TRBD1. The length of the CDR3 is 16 residues. J gave up 6 bases and V 0 bases, and 4 bases lay outside the gene matches. Germline V CDR1 and CDR2: KGHSH, LQKENI. The CDR3 DNA follows: TGTGCCAGCTCACCACCGCTCGGACAGGGGGCCGGGGAGCTGTTTTTT. Translation: CASSPPLGQGAGELFF.

The chain uses TRBV6-2 or TRBV6-3 and TRBJ2-7; unclear D gene. The CDR3 sequence is 12 residues long. Germline CDR1 and CDR2: MNHEY and SVGEGT. V lost 0 bases and J 3 bases, leaving 3 bases between the germline ends. CDR3 amino acids: CASSYSFYEQYF. CDR3 nucleotides: TGTGCCAGCAGTTACTCCTTCTACGAGCAGTACTTC.

The V call is TRBV9, the J call TRBJ2-2; 7 bases fit TRBD2. Looked up from germline, CDR1 is SGDLS and CDR2 is YYNGEE. The CDR3 contains 15 residues. V lost 4 bases to trimming and J lost 6 bases; unmatched junction nucleotides: 9. The CDR3 DNA follows: TGTGCCAGCAGCCCAGGCCCCCGGGGGGCCGGGGAGCTGTTTTTT. Translation: CASSPGPRGAGELFF.

The J gene is TRBJ1-1, the V gene TRBV10-2; 8 bases map to TRBD1. J was trimmed by 3 bases and V by 7 bases; bases with no gene match: 4. Germline CDR1 reads WSHSY; CDR2 reads SAAADI. This CDR3 spans 13 amino acids. The CDR3 nucleotides are TGCGCCAGCAAGGACAGGGCGCACACTGAAGCTTTCTTT. This gives the protein CASKDRAHTEAFF.

This rearrangement joins TRBV6-5 to TRBJ1-2; TRBD1 matches 11 bases. Germline values: CDR1 MNHEY, CDR2 SVGAGI. V lost 7 bases to trimming and J lost 4 bases; unmatched junction nucleotides: 5. CDR3 length equals 14 residues. The CDR3 DNA is TGTGCCAGCACAAGGACAGGGGGCGTCTATGGCTACACCTTC. It yields the protein CASTRTGGVYGYTF.

The genes are TRBV5-6 and TRBJ1-2; D may be TRBD1 (5 bases). The CDR3 sequence is 13 residues long. Germline V lookup: CDR1 SGHDT, CDR2 YYEEEE. The V end lost 0 bases, the J end lost 8 bases, and 11 bases lay between the germline ends. In nucleotides, the CDR3 is TGTGCCAGCAGCTTGGTAGGGGTCGAAGGCTACACCTTC. It encodes CASSLVGVEGYTF.

V is TRBV5-4 and J is TRBJ1-1, with D possibly matching TRBD1 (6 bases). Germline V gene sequence: CDR1 SGHNT, CDR2 YYREEE (reference sequence). This CDR3 has 16 amino acids. V shed 5 bases and J shed 0 bases, with 17 bases lying between them. DNA for the CDR3: TGTGCCAGCAGTTCCGGAGGGAGGGGGGTGAACACTGAAGCTTTCTTT. This encodes CASSSGGRGVNTEAFF.

This clone was counted only a few times. The chain has TRBV7-9 and TRBJ2-7; possibly TRBD2 for D (6 bases). Germline assignment: CDR1 SEHNR and CDR2 FQNEAQ (reference sequence). There are 15 residues in the CDR3. V lost 4 bases and J 5 bases, leaving 18 bases between the germline ends. CDR3 region: CASSSGRQQTNEQYF. The DNA for the CDR3 is TGTGCCAGCAGCTCCGGGAGACAGCAGACTAACGAGCAGTACTTC.

This clone was seen a single time. This chain joins TRBV7-2 and TRBJ1-6, with 8 bases fitting TRBD1. The CDR3 extends over 17 amino acids. With V trimmed by 1 base and J by 5 bases, 7 bases remained unmatched. Germline V gives CDR1 SGHTA, CDR2 FQGNSA. The CDR3 protein is CASSLGGRGLHNSPLHF. In nucleotides, the CDR3 is TGTGCCAGCAGCTTAGGGGGCAGGGGGCTTCATAATTCACCCCTCCACTTT. The complete variable domain, with remaining parts taken from reference TRBV7-2 and TRBJ1-6, reads GAGVSQSPSNKVTEKGKDVELRCDPISGHTALYWYRQSLGQGLEFLIYFQGNSAPDKSGLPSDRFSAERTGGSVSTLTIQRTQQEDSAVYLCASSLGGRGLHNSPLHFGNGTRLTVT.

This chain connects TRBV18 to TRBJ2-7, with 11 bases aligning to TRBD1. The CDR3 length is 17 residues. J gave up 3 bases and V 6 bases, and 13 bases lay outside the gene matches. Germline V gives CDR1 KGHSH, CDR2 LQKENI. This CDR3 is CASSHQRGTGGNYEQYF. The DNA for the CDR3 is TGTGCCAGCTCCCACCAAAGGGGGACAGGGGGTAACTACGAGCAGTACTTC.

The chain links TRBV6-1 to TRBJ2-7; a weak D match, TRBD1 (6 bases). CDR1 and CDR2 (germline): MNHNS, SASEGT. The CDR3 runs to 17 residues. With 0 bases removed from V and 3 bases from J, the gap between germline ends came to 18 bases. The CDR3 here is CASSEADVQDRHYEQYF. Written as DNA, the CDR3 is TGTGCCAGCAGTGAAGCGGATGTTCAGGACAGACACTACGAGCAGTACTTC.

The sample holds one count of this clone. V and J are TRBV7-2 and TRBJ1-2; possible D gene TRBD1, 5 bases. Germline V gene lookup returns CDR1 SGHTA and CDR2 FQGNSA. Trimming took off 2 bases at V and 4 bases at J, with 20 bases between the two ends. The CDR3 is made up of 17 amino acids. The CDR3 sequence is CASSLRAGIELAYGYTF. As DNA, the CDR3 is TGTGCCAGCAGCTTAAGGGCAGGGATCGAGCTCGCCTATGGCTACACCTTC.

This chain joins TRBV19 and TRBJ1-5; D remains unclear. Germline-derived CDR1 and CDR2 are LNHDA and SQIVND (reference sequence). V shed 3 bases and J shed 3 bases, with 9 bases lying between them. The length of the CDR3 is 14 residues. This CDR3 reads CASSMLQDNQPQHF. The CDR3 coding sequence is TGTGCCAGTAGTATGTTGCAGGACAATCAGCCCCAGCATTTT.

The chain couples TRBV2 to TRBJ2-5; 11 bases fit TRBD1. CDR3 length equals 14 residues. From germline, CDR1 is SNHLY and CDR2 FYNNEI. The V and J ends lost 5 bases and 2 bases, in that order; junction bases with no gene match: 1. CDR3 sequence reads: CASSRDRGQETQYF. The CDR3 DNA sequence: TGTGCCAGCAGTCGGGACAGGGGGCAAGAGACCCAGTACTTC.

The chain joins TRBV5-6 to TRBJ1-2; TRBD1 is a possible D gene (5 bases). This CDR3 is 15 amino acids long. The germline gives CDR1 SGHDT, CDR2 YYEEEE. V was shortened by 4 bases and J by 2 bases, with 15 bases between the two germline ends. In DNA form, the CDR3 reads TGTGCCAGCAGCCCTCCCGCAAGGGGAAACTATGGCTACACCTTC. This codes for CASSPPARGNYGYTF.

This clone was seen more than once but under ten times. This rearrangement joins TRBV24-1 to TRBJ1-4; 10 nucleotides match TRBD1. The CDR3 sequence is 11 residues long. CDR1 KGHDR and CDR2 SFDVKD come from the germline V gene. Trimming removed 7 bases from V and 13 bases from J; junction bases left unmatched: 2. The CDR3 spells CATSRQGALFF. The CDR3 DNA sequence: TGTGCCACCAGCAGACAGGGGGCACTGTTTTTT.

This clone was recorded a few times. The chain employs TRBV7-9 and TRBJ1-5; 7 bases map to TRBD1. The germline gives CDR1 SEHNR, CDR2 FQNEAQ (reference sequence). Trimming at V came to 5 bases and at J to 7 bases, leaving 8 bases not matched to a gene. The CDR3 loop spans 14 amino acids. CDR3 region: CASSVTGTGQPQHF. The CDR3 bases are TGTGCCAGCAGCGTGACAGGGACGGGCCAGCCCCAGCATTTT.

The chain links TRBV30 to TRBJ1-6; no definite D call. Germline values: CDR1 GTSNPN, CDR2 SVGIG (reference sequence). Trimming removed 0 bases at V and 4 bases at J, with 13 bases between. CDR3 length: 16 residues. The CDR3 DNA reads TGTGCCTGGAGTGTTACGGGAACAGCTTATAATTCACCCCTCCACTTT. Residues: CAWSVTGTAYNSPLHF. Complete variable domain (other parts from reference TRBV30 and TRBJ1-6): SQTIHQWPATLVQPVGSPLSLECTVEGTSNPNLYWYRQAAGRGLQLLFYSVGIGQISSEVPQNLSASRPQDRQFILSSKKLLLSDSGFYLCAWSVTGTAYNSPLHFGNGTRLTVT.

This clone has a handful of counts. In the same sample, other DNA sequences code for this CDR3. The chain combines TRBV19 with TRBJ2-7; 10 positions agree with TRBD1. The CDR3 length is 14 residues. V lost 3 bases, J lost 3 bases, and 2 bases stayed unmatched. Germline CDR1 and CDR2: LNHDA and SQIVND (reference sequence). The CDR3 DNA sequence: TGTGCCAGTAGTATCCGGGACAGGGGCTACGAGCAGTACTTC. Amino acid sequence: CASSIRDRGYEQYF.

In this sample, this clone turned up once. CDR3 region: CASSQDRDRNGYTF. The CDR3 nucleotides read TGTGCCAGCTCACAGGACCGGGACAGGAATGGCTACACCTTC. This chain joins TRBV18 and TRBJ1-2; 8 bases map to TRBD1. The CDR3 runs to 14 residues. Germline lookup yields CDR1 KGHSH and CDR2 LQKENI. V dropped 4 bases and J dropped 6; count of bases not matched to a gene: 7.

The chain carries TRBV7-9 and TRBJ2-7; D is perhaps TRBD1 (6 bases). The CDR3 runs 15 residues. The germline V and J ends were trimmed by 1 base and 3 bases, with 13 bases remaining between them. Germline V gene sequence: CDR1 SEHNR, CDR2 FQNEAQ (reference sequence). The CDR3 here is CASSLEGVRGYEQYF. For the CDR3, the DNA is TGTGCCAGCAGCTTAGAAGGTGTCAGGGGCTACGAGCAGTACTTC. The whole variable domain, remainder taken from reference TRBV7-9 and TRBJ2-7, is DTGVSQNPRHKITKRGQNVTFRCDPISEHNRLYWYRQTLGQGPEFLTYFQNEAQLEKSRLLSDRFSAERPKGSFSTLEIQRTEQGDSAMYLCASSLEGVRGYEQYFGPGTRLTVT.

The chain joins TRBV5-1 to TRBJ1-6; TRBD1 matches 9 bases. Germline V gene lookup returns CDR1 SGHRS and CDR2 YFSETQ. CDR3 length equals 15 residues. V shed 5 bases, J shed 10 bases, and the junction held 10 bases outside the gene matches. CDR3 sequence (DNA): TGCGCCAGCAGTGCCGGGACAGGGCCGGACTCACCCCTCCACTTT. Translation gives CASSAGTGPDSPLHF.

The chain combines TRBV11-1 with TRBJ2-7; TRBD2 aligns across 15 bases. The ends lost 8 bases at V and 6 bases at J; junction bases unmatched: 5. The CDR3 totals 14 residues. In germline, CDR1 is SGHAT, CDR2 FQDESV (reference sequence). CDR3 in DNA: TGTGCCAGCGGGACTAGCGGGGGGAGAGGCGAGCAGTACTTC. Encoded protein: CASGTSGGRGEQYF.

The V call is TRBV2, the J call TRBJ1-4; 7 bases line up with TRBD1. Germline V gene sequence: CDR1 SNHLY, CDR2 FYNNEI. V lost 7 bases and J lost 7; bases outside the gene matches: 15. The CDR3 extends over 16 amino acids. The CDR3: CASIGTADRVGEKLFF. Written as DNA, the CDR3 is TGTGCCAGCATAGGTACCGCTGACAGGGTTGGTGAAAAACTGTTTTTT.